This T cell receptor (beta chain) was captured in a study of T cell repertoires in cytomegalovirus infection. Study information: Indicated by public TCR beta signatures were CMV infection and matching HLA type.

Per the germline V gene, CDR1 is SQVTM and CDR2 is ANQGSEA. The CDR3 length is 13 residues. Trimming took 4 bases from V and 4 from J, leaving 11 bases between them. Notes on the study in general: Using cumulative public TCR beta family frequency, the authors identified those who carried CMV together with the relevant HLA. There were HLA-C-restricted CMV-specific TCR beta clonotypes dominating the ex vivo response.

TCRdb redid the calling of the reads with MiXCR, one entry per CDR3 protein. The repertoire consists of 700,000 to 950,000 distinct CDR3 sequences, with approximately 30% occurring once and the leading ten covering 9.5% to 15%. Points on this clonotype: Its antigen is not identified.

The sequenced sample was cultured CD8+ T cells from PBMCs, obtained from culture after CMV antigen stimulation. This chain uses TRBV29-1 with TRBJ2-1, with D possibly TRBD2 on 7 matching bases. This sequence was found in a human donor in good health (CMV status not recorded). Some clones in this sample may be carry-over from other donors' samples. CDR3 in DNA: TGCAGCGTTGCTCGGGGGGCATACAATGAGCAGTTCTTC. This encodes CSVARGAYNEQFF.